Presented here are 30 T cell receptor beta chains from one specimen sequenced in a study of cytomegalovirus exposure and HLA in healthy donors. Both 60 Vbeta primers and 13 Jbeta primers went into the PCR. TCRdb's copy holds only in-frame clones and misses some; the assay was immunoSEQ multiplex PCR. The sample includes 150,000 or so clones, approximately 81% of them seen just once. The specimen was PBMCs. These receptor sequences come from a male donor in good health and CMV-seronegative.

The chain couples TRBV7-6 to TRBJ2-1; D perhaps matches TRBD1 (6 bases). This CDR3 spans 15 amino acids. The V end was cut by 5 bases, the J end by 4 bases, with 15 bases between. Germline V CDR1 and CDR2: SGHVS, FNYEAQ. The DNA of the CDR3 is TGTGCCAGCAGCCCCGACAGGACCCGATACAATGAGCAGTTCTTC. Encoded protein: CASSPDRTRYNEQFF.

This chain uses TRBV27 with TRBJ2-7; D is unresolved. The CDR3 consists of 11 residues. Trimming took 11 bases from V and 6 from J, leaving 14 bases between them. CDR1 MNHEY and CDR2 SMNVEV come from the germline V gene (reference sequence). CDR3 bases: TGTGCCCAACCCGAGTGCCCCGAGCAGTACTTC. As protein: CAQPECPEQYF.

This sequence joins TRBV4-3 and TRBJ2-6; D unclear. Germline values: CDR1 LGHNA, CDR2 YSLEER. The V gene lost 3 bases and the J gene lost 0 bases, with 9 bases spanning the gap. CDR3 length: 16 amino acids. CDR3 in amino acids: CASSHTASSGANVLTF. Written as DNA, the CDR3 is TGCGCCAGCAGCCACACGGCTAGCTCTGGGGCCAACGTCCTGACTTTC.

The chain is built from TRBV7-2 and TRBJ2-7, with 7 positions matching TRBD2. CDR1 and CDR2 (germline): SGHTA, FQGNSA. CDR3 length equals 14 residues. V lost 5 bases, J lost 7 bases, and 11 bases stayed unmatched. The CDR3 DNA reads TGTGCCAGCAGCCGGGCTGGGAGGGCTGGGGAGCAGTACTTC. Residues: CASSRAGRAGEQYF. Filled out from reference TRBV7-2 and TRBJ2-7, the complete variable domain reads GAGVSQSPSNKVTEKGKDVELRCDPISGHTALYWYRQSLGQGLEFLIYFQGNSAPDKSGLPSDRFSAERTGGSVSTLTIQRTQQEDSAVYLCASSRAGRAGEQYFGPGTRLTVT.

The chain employs TRBV19 and TRBJ2-2; possible D gene TRBD2, 6 bases. The germline gives CDR1 LNHDA, CDR2 SQIVND (reference sequence). This CDR3 has 15 amino acids. Trimming pared 0 bases from V and 4 bases from J, leaving 9 bases between. The CDR3 sequence is CASSIDSGGTGELFF. CDR3 coding DNA: TGTGCCAGTAGTATAGATTCCGGGGGCACCGGGGAGCTGTTTTTT.

This chain joins TRBV19 and TRBJ1-2; D remains ambiguous. CDR3 length equals 12 residues. Germline V gives CDR1 LNHDA, CDR2 SQIVND (reference sequence). Trimming removed 8 bases from V and 2 bases from J, with 9 bases in between. CDR3 sequence reads: CASGSGNYGYTF. The CDR3 DNA is TGTGCCAGTGGATCAGGCAACTATGGCTACACCTTC.

The gene calls are TRBV7-2 and TRBJ2-2, with 8 bases identical to TRBD1. Germline CDR1 reads SGHTA; CDR2 reads FQGNSA. There are 16 residues in the CDR3. V dropped 5 bases and J dropped 6; count of bases not matched to a gene: 11. DNA of the CDR3: TGTGCCAGCAGCCCGACAGGGGATTTAATTTCCGGGGAGCTGTTTTTT. Protein sequence: CASSPTGDLISGELFF.

The chain combines TRBV11-2 with TRBJ2-7; a weak D match, TRBD1 (5 bases). Trimming shortened V by 1 base and J by 1 base, and 8 bases separated the two germline ends. This CDR3 is 14 amino acids long. In germline, CDR1 is SGHAT, CDR2 FQNNGV. The DNA of the CDR3 is TGTGCCAGCAGCTTAGGGGGCATGTCCTACGAGCAGTACTTC. It encodes CASSLGGMSYEQYF.

The sample holds a few counts of this clone. The chain carries TRBV6-6 and TRBJ2-7, with D maybe TRBD1 (6 bases). CDR1 is MNHNY, CDR2 SVGAGI, per germline (reference sequence). V was pared by 6 bases and J by 2 bases, with 20 bases between. This CDR3 is 16 amino acids long. CDR3 bases: TGTGCCAGCAGGAGCTTGAGGGTGGGGGACACCTACGAGCAGTACTTC. Amino acids: CASRSLRVGDTYEQYF.

The rearrangement uses TRBV2 and TRBJ2-1, with 12 bases lining up with TRBD2. From germline, CDR1 is SNHLY and CDR2 FYNNEI. With 7 bases clipped from V and 8 bases from J, the junction kept 9 bases outside the gene matches. This CDR3 region has 15 residues. CDR3 loop: CASMRLTSGGDEQFF. The DNA for the CDR3 is TGTGCCAGCATGCGCCTGACTAGCGGGGGCGATGAGCAGTTCTTC.

The chain employs TRBV4-2 and TRBJ2-7; D is unresolved. CDR1 is LGHNA, CDR2 YNFKEQ, per germline. With 0 bases removed from V and 0 bases from J, the gap between germline ends came to 6 bases. The CDR3 contains 14 residues. CDR3 nucleotide sequence: TGTGCCAGCAGCCAAGAGCGTAGCTCCTACGAGCAGTACTTC. The encoded protein is CASSQERSSYEQYF.

CDR3 DNA sequence: TGTGCCAGCAGCTTGAGTAGCGGGAGTTTCAATGAGCAGTTCTTC. This encodes CASSLSSGSFNEQFF. The chain couples TRBV7-3 to TRBJ2-1, with TRBD2 identical over 9 bases. Germline CDR1 and CDR2: SGHTA and FQGTGA. V shed 3 bases and J 6 bases; nucleotides not matched to a gene: 6. The CDR3 runs to 15 residues.

The gene calls are TRBV6-5 and TRBJ1-5; no definite D call. CDR3 length equals 14 residues. Deletions cut 0 bases from V and 1 base from J, with 4 bases between. Germline V CDR1 and CDR2: MNHEY, SVGAGI. CDR3 coding DNA: TGTGCCAGCAGTTACTCGAGAAGCAATCAGCCCCAGCATTTT. The encoded protein is CASSYSRSNQPQHF.

The rearrangement links TRBV11-3 to TRBJ2-3; D possibly corresponds to TRBD1 (6 bases). This CDR3 spans 15 amino acids. V was cut by 2 bases and J by 0 bases, with 9 bases left in between. CDR1 and CDR2 from the germline V gene are SGHNT and YENEEA. The DNA for the CDR3 is TGTGCCAGCAGCTTAACAGGGCAGAGCACAGATACGCAGTATTTT. Residues: CASSLTGQSTDTQYF.

The J gene is TRBJ2-7, the V gene TRBV5-1, with D perhaps matching TRBD1 (5 bases). The V gene lost 4 bases and the J gene lost 0 bases, with 14 bases spanning the gap. There are 15 residues in the CDR3. Germline V gene lookup returns CDR1 SGHRS and CDR2 YFSETQ. In DNA, the CDR3 is TGCGCCAGCAGCCCCGGACATACTAACTCCTACGAGCAGTACTTC. This encodes CASSPGHTNSYEQYF.

This chain links TRBV6-1 with TRBJ1-5; D gene unclear. CDR1 is MNHNS and CDR2 is SASEGT in the germline V gene. V was pared by 5 bases and J by 0 bases, with 11 bases between. The CDR3 contains 15 residues. In DNA, the CDR3 is TGTGCCAGCAGTATATATAGCAATAGCAATCAGCCCCAGCATTTT. It translates to CASSIYSNSNQPQHF.

The chain has TRBV7-3 and TRBJ2-2; 14 nucleotides agree with TRBD2. Germline-derived CDR1 and CDR2 are SGHTA and FQGTGA. The CDR3 has 17 amino acids. The V and J ends lost 4 bases and 5 bases, in that order; junction bases with no gene match: 6. In DNA, the CDR3 is TGTGCCAGCAGCTCCCCAGGGACTAGCGGGAGTACCGGGGAGCTGTTTTTT. It translates to CASSSPGTSGSTGELFF.

The genes are TRBV6-1 and TRBJ2-1; 12 bases map to TRBD2. This CDR3 contains 15 residues. Trimming removed 7 bases from V and 2 bases from J; junction bases left unmatched: 3. The V gene's germline CDR1 is MNHNS and CDR2 SASEGT. CDR3 sequence: CASITSGRTYNEQFF. DNA of the CDR3: TGTGCCAGCATTACTAGCGGGAGGACCTACAATGAGCAGTTCTTC.

The V call is TRBV2, the J call TRBJ2-3; 10 nucleotides agree with TRBD1. V was pared by 6 bases and J by 3 bases, with 12 bases of the junction left unmatched. Looked up from germline, CDR1 is SNHLY and CDR2 is FYNNEI. The CDR3 loop spans 17 amino acids. The CDR3 region is CASSGGGQGTRTDTQYF. As DNA, the CDR3 is TGTGCCAGCAGCGGGGGGGGACAGGGGACTAGGACAGATACGCAGTATTTT.

V is TRBV28 and J is TRBJ1-1; D gene ambiguous. V lost 3 bases and J lost 11, with 13 bases in between. Per the germline V gene, CDR1 is MDHEN and CDR2 is SYDVKM. The CDR3 extends over 12 amino acids. The CDR3 loop is CASSLRGELAFF. CDR3 coding DNA: TGTGCCAGCAGTTTGCGGGGTGAACTTGCTTTCTTT.

The chain couples TRBV19 to TRBJ2-7; 10 bases map to TRBD2. The CDR3 sequence is 17 residues long. Trimming cost V 3 bases and J 0 bases; bases outside gene matches: 8. CDR1 is LNHDA and CDR2 is SQIVND in the germline V gene (reference sequence). CDR3 sequence: CASSIRAAGGSSYEQYF. CDR3 bases: TGTGCCAGTAGTATTAGAGCAGCGGGAGGGAGCTCCTACGAGCAGTACTTC.

The rearrangement joins TRBV4-3 to TRBJ1-2, with D hard to call. Deletions cut 5 bases from V and 0 bases from J, with 13 bases between. Germline CDR1 and CDR2: LGHNA and YSLEER. The CDR3 is made up of 15 amino acids. The CDR3 sequence is CASSTERFSNYGYTF. CDR3 in DNA: TGCGCCAGCAGCACCGAGAGGTTTTCTAACTATGGCTACACCTTC.

This clone has just one count. J is TRBJ2-2 and V is TRBV11-3; TRBD2 might be the D (5 bases). Germline lookup yields CDR1 SGHNT and CDR2 YENEEA. The CDR3 is 13 amino acids. Trimming shortened V by 1 base and J by 5 bases, and 5 bases separated the two germline ends. The CDR3 spells CASSLGTTGELFF. Written as DNA, the CDR3 is TGTGCCAGCAGCTTAGGGACTACCGGGGAGCTGTTTTTT.

This clone was seen just once. Other DNA sequences of this sample code for an identical CDR3. The rearrangement links TRBV6-5 to TRBJ2-1; maybe TRBD2 (6 bases). The CDR3 is 13 residues long. Germline V gene sequence: CDR1 MNHEY, CDR2 SVGAGI. Trimming cost V 7 bases and J 9 bases, with 16 bases left between them. CDR3 sequence (DNA): TGTGCCAGCACCCAACTAGCACGAGGTGAGCAGTTCTTC. Amino acid sequence: CASTQLARGEQFF.

The V and J genes are TRBV6-5 and TRBJ1-3; 9 positions agree with TRBD1. V gave up 6 bases and J gave up 3 bases; unmatched junction bases: 6. The germline V gene has CDR1 MNHEY and CDR2 SVGAGI. This CDR3 comprises 15 residues. The CDR3 protein is CASRTDRGVGNTIYF. CDR3 sequence (DNA): TGTGCCAGCAGAACCGACAGGGGGGTTGGAAACACCATATATTTT.

The chain uses TRBV27 and TRBJ1-5; D call uncertain. Deletions cut 5 bases from V and 2 bases from J, with 10 bases between. In germline, CDR1 is MNHEY, CDR2 SMNVEV (reference sequence). The CDR3 contains 14 residues. CDR3 sequence: CASSPIGGNQPQHF. The CDR3 DNA reads as TGTGCCAGCAGTCCGATAGGAGGCAATCAGCCCCAGCATTTT.

This clone was seen a handful of times. V gene TRBV14 combines with J gene TRBJ2-3; a possible D gene is TRBD2 (5 bases). The germline V gene encodes CDR1 SGHDN and CDR2 FVKESK. This CDR3 comprises 16 residues. V was trimmed by 4 bases and J by 1 base, leaving 15 bases between them. This chain's CDR3 is CASSPIWVSGTDTQYF. Here the CDR3 DNA reads TGTGCCAGCAGCCCGATCTGGGTTAGCGGCACAGATACGCAGTATTTT.

This clone was picked up a small number of times. The chain has TRBV27 and TRBJ2-7, with a possible D match to TRBD1 (6 bases). Trimming took 6 bases from V and 1 from J, leaving 10 bases between them. The germline gives CDR1 MNHEY, CDR2 SMNVEV (reference sequence). The CDR3 runs to 13 residues. The CDR3 nucleotides are TGTGCCAGCAGCGGGACACAGTCCTACGAGCAGTACTTC. Encoded protein: CASSGTQSYEQYF.

This clone was seen more than once but under ten times. The rearrangement links TRBV9 to TRBJ1-1; D is perhaps TRBD1 (6 bases). Looked up from germline, CDR1 is SGDLS and CDR2 is YYNGEE. The CDR3 sequence is 16 residues long. The V and J ends lost 3 bases and 3 bases respectively, with 18 bases between them. This CDR3 is CASSAGRGVVDTEAFF. The CDR3 DNA is TGTGCCAGCAGCGCTGGGAGGGGGGTCGTGGACACTGAAGCTTTCTTT.

Here the CDR3 DNA reads TGCGCCAGCAGCTTTTGGACAGCGAACACCGGGGAGCTGTTTTTT. Its protein product is CASSFWTANTGELFF. The chain joins TRBV5-1 to TRBJ2-2, with a weak D call TRBD1 (6 bases). V lost 2 bases and J 0 bases, leaving 8 bases between the germline ends. CDR1 SGHRS and CDR2 YFSETQ come from the germline V gene. The CDR3 is made up of 15 amino acids.